This TCR beta chain was identified in a study of cytomegalovirus exposure and HLA in healthy donors. General study findings and limits: Apparent HLA restriction characterized most CMV-associated TCR beta chains in a later analysis.

Concerning this clone: Its antigen is not identified.

CDR1 and CDR2 (germline): SGHTS, YDEGEE. This CDR3 spans 13 amino acids. Trimming removed 0 bases at V and 10 bases at J, with 11 bases between. Vbeta (60) and Jbeta (13) primers were used in the PCR. Source study methods: In a later analysis, of around 85 million unique beta chains, 9 million to 11 million appeared in at least two donors. Using immunoSEQ multiplex PCR, the repertoire was profiled, and TCRdb retains in-frame clones only, with some absent. V and J calls and clone size are those listed in that table; D and trimming were worked out from the DNA. The sample lists under 200,000 clones, roughly two thirds occurring once.

Sequencing was carried out using PBMCs. J is TRBJ2-1 and V is TRBV5-8; weak D call: TRBD2 (6 bases). The sequence derives from a woman aged 40 to 49 in good health and CMV-seropositive. This chain's CDR3 is CASSLVRREEQFF. CDR3 DNA: TGTGCCAGCAGCTTGGTGCGGAGGGAGGAGCAGTTCTTC.